The 2 T cell receptor beta chains in this list originate from one sample, sequenced in a study of OX40 agonist ivuxolimab in advanced cancers. Sequencing used immunoSEQ multiplex PCR; TCRdb keeps in-frame clones, though not all of them. The sample shows about 67,000 clones, roughly 90% of them seen only once. The sample was CD4+ or CD8+ T cells sorted from blood, taken in a trial of the OX40 agonist ivuxolimab. The origin of the receptors is an adult with an advanced solid tumor such as melanoma, head and neck, liver or kidney cancer.

Notes on this clone: A read error is likely, as this CDR3 ends without the conserved phenylalanine or tryptophan. The gene calls are TRBV6-1 and TRBJ2-7; tentatively, D is TRBD1 (5 bases). Germline lookup yields CDR1 MNHNS and CDR2 SASEGT. This CDR3 comprises 11 residues. The germline V and J ends were trimmed by 6 bases and 4 bases, with 7 bases remaining between them. The CDR3 is CASRQGYEQYL. The CDR3, as DNA: TGTGCCAGCAGGCAGGGTTACGAGCAGTACCTC.

V usage is TRBV5-4 and J usage is TRBJ2-2, with 7 bases fitting TRBD1. CDR1 is SGHNT and CDR2 is YYREEE in the germline V gene (reference sequence). V shed 4 bases, J shed 4 bases, and the junction held 13 bases outside the gene matches. The CDR3 has 17 amino acids. This chain's CDR3 is CASSPTAGGKSTGELFF. CDR3 coding DNA: TGTGCCAGCAGCCCTACCGCAGGGGGTAAAAGCACCGGGGAGCTGTTTTTT.